A selection of T cell receptor beta chains follows, all from one sample in a study of CD8 T cells in Susac syndrome. TCRdb re-called the immunoSEQ multiplex PCR reads through MiXCR, storing one row per CDR3 protein. The table records some 170,000 distinct CDR3 sequences, over 85% of them present only once. Specimen: CD4+ T cells from PBMCs. The receptors stem from a human donor in good health. Both conserved end residues are part of each CDR3. A D gene is named only where the DNA matches it firmly. Only part of the rows carry a size: once, few, many, or a class if the clone is expanded.

V	J	length	D	size	DNA	CDR3
TRBV21-1	TRBJ2-7	17	.	.	TGTGCCAGCAGCAAACAGTTCGGGACAGGGTTCCCCTACGAGCAGTACTTC	CASSKQFGTGFPYEQYF
TRBV5-1	TRBJ2-6	18	TRBD1	.	TGCGCCAGCAGATCCCCCAGGGGGCAGGGAACAGGGGCCAACGTCCTGACTTTC	CASRSPRGQGTGANVLTF
TRBV18	TRBJ2-5	15	.	once	TGTGCCAGCTCACGCACCCAGGGGAATCGAGAGACCCAGTACTTC	CASSRTQGNRETQYF
TRBV7-9	TRBJ2-1	13	.	.	TGTGCCAGCAGCTCCCCCTTCCTCCTCGGGCAGTTCTTC	CASSSPFLLGQFF
TRBV2	TRBJ2-3	14	TRBD2	.	TGTGCCAGCAGTGCGGGACTAGCGCTTTTTACGCAGTATTTT	CASSAGLALFTQYF
TRBV4-1	TRBJ1-1	17	TRBD1	.	TGCGCCAGCAGCCAAGCGACCCCGGGACAGGGGTTAACTGAAGCTTTCTTT	CASSQATPGQGLTEAFF
TRBV6-6	TRBJ2-2	14	.	.	TGTGCCAGCGAGGCCCAATTGAGCACCGGGGAGCTGTTTTTT	CASEAQLSTGELFF
TRBV20-1	TRBJ2-3	15	.	.	TGCAGTGCTGCGGGGGCTGCGGGGGCCACAGATACGCAGTATTTT	CSAAGAAGATDTQYF
TRBV24-1	TRBJ2-7	12	.	few	TGTGCCACCGCGGACTATTCCTACGAGCAGTACTTC	CATADYSYEQYF
TRBV20-1	TRBJ2-5	15	TRBD2	.	TGCAGTGCTAGCTCCGGGACTAGGATTGCAGAGACCCAGTACTTC	CSASSGTRIAETQYF
TRBV20-1	TRBJ2-7	14	.	.	TGCAGTGCTAGTCCCGGGACGACAGCATACGAGCAGTACTTC	CSASPGTTAYEQYF
TRBV27	TRBJ2-1	16	TRBD2	.	TGTGCCAGCAGTCCGTGGACTAGCGGGAGGTCCAATGAGCAGTTCTTC	CASSPWTSGRSNEQFF
TRBV7-2	TRBJ1-4	15	.	.	TGTGCCAGCAGCTTAGGCGGACAGTTTAATGAAAAACTGTTTTTT	CASSLGGQFNEKLFF
TRBV5-6	TRBJ2-1	15	TRBD2	.	TGTGCCAGCAGCTTCAGGCTAGCGGGGGGAAGGGAGCAGTTCTTC	CASSFRLAGGREQFF
TRBV7-2	TRBJ2-3	15	TRBD1	.	TGTGCCAGCACCGGACAGGCCTACAGCACAGATACGCAGTATTTT	CASTGQAYSTDTQYF
TRBV18	TRBJ1-2	15	TRBD1	.	TGTGCCAGCTCACCGCGACAGGGTAGCAACTATGGCTACACCTTC	CASSPRQGSNYGYTF
TRBV30	TRBJ2-2	14	TRBD2	.	TGTGCCTGGAGGGCGGGGGCGAACACCGGGGAGCTGTTTTTT	CAWRAGANTGELFF
TRBV10-3	TRBJ2-5	14	.	.	TGTGCCATCAGTGAGCCCTCACCGGGGGAGACCCAGTACTTC	CAISEPSPGETQYF
TRBV3-1	TRBJ2-5	17	.	.	TGTGCCAGCAGCCAAGTTCCCTGGGGCGGGGACCAAGAGACCCAGTACTTC	CASSQVPWGGDQETQYF
TRBV4-1	TRBJ2-3	14	TRBD2	.	TGCGCCAGCAGGAGGAAGGGGAGGGACGATACGCAGTATTTT	CASRRKGRDDTQYF
TRBV12-3/TRBV12-4	TRBJ1-2	12	.	.	TGTGCCAGCAGTTTAGCTCAGGGGGGCTACACCTTC	CASSLAQGGYTF
TRBV27	TRBJ1-1	13	.	.	TGTGCCAGCAGTCTAGGGCCGGACACTGAAGCTTTCTTT	CASSLGPDTEAFF
TRBV29-1	TRBJ2-1	14	TRBD2	.	TGCAGCGCCCTTGGACTAGTTGCCAACAATGAGCAGTTCTTC	CSALGLVANNEQFF
TRBV29-1	TRBJ1-2	13	.	.	TGCAGCGTTGGCCTTCGGAATAACTATGGCTACACCTTC	CSVGLRNNYGYTF
TRBV6-2/TRBV6-3	TRBJ2-2	16	.	.	TGTGCCAGCAGTTACAGGGCGGGGATGAACACCGGGGAGCTGTTTTTT	CASSYRAGMNTGELFF
TRBV4-1	TRBJ1-2	15	TRBD1	.	TGCGCCAGCAGGTCCCTGGGGACAGGGTCCCATGGCTACACCTTC	CASRSLGTGSHGYTF
TRBV29-1	TRBJ2-5	12	TRBD1	.	TGCAGCGCCAACAGGGGGGCAGAGACCCAGTACTTC	CSANRGAETQYF
TRBV3-1	TRBJ2-5	14	.	.	TGTGCCAGCAGCCAAGATCGGCCCCCGGAGACCCAGTACTTC	CASSQDRPPETQYF
TRBV5-1	TRBJ2-2	15	.	.	TGCGCCAGCAGCCCGAGGGAATTGGGGACCGGGGAGCTGTTTTTT	CASSPRELGTGELFF
TRBV5-6	TRBJ1-1	13	.	.	TGTGCCAGCAGAAGGGGCATGAACACTGAAGCTTTCTTT	CASRRGMNTEAFF
TRBV29-1	TRBJ2-7	11	.	once	TGCAGCGTGGAACAAGTGAACGAGCAGTACTTC	CSVEQVNEQYF
TRBV18	TRBJ2-3	17	.	.	TGTGCCAGCTCACCACCGACATACTCTACACACACAGATACGCAGTATTTT	CASSPPTYSTHTDTQYF
TRBV20-1	TRBJ2-7	14	TRBD1	.	TGCAGTGCTACCCTCAGGGGGCCCCCCTACGAGCAGTACTTC	CSATLRGPPYEQYF
TRBV6-5	TRBJ1-5	15	.	few	TGTGCCAGCAGTTACTCTGACGGAGGAGGCCAGCCCCAGCATTTT	CASSYSDGGGQPQHF
TRBV6-1	TRBJ1-4	12	TRBD1	.	TGTGCCAGCATCCAGGGGGCCGAAAAACTGTTTTTT	CASIQGAEKLFF
TRBV10-3	TRBJ2-7	14	.	.	TGTGCCATCAGTGAGTCAGGGGACACCCCTCAGCAGTACTTC	CAISESGDTPQQYF
TRBV20-1	TRBJ1-1	11	.	few	TGCAGTGCTAATGGCTACACTGAAGCTTTCTTT	CSANGYTEAFF
TRBV5-1	TRBJ2-3	15	.	.	TGCGCCAGCAGGCAGGACGGGACTAGCACAGATACGCAGTATTTT	CASRQDGTSTDTQYF
TRBV2	TRBJ1-5	13	TRBD1	.	TGTGCCAGCAGCGTCAGGGGGGATCAGCCCCAGCATTTT	CASSVRGDQPQHF
TRBV12-3/TRBV12-4	TRBJ1-1	15	.	.	TGTGCCAGCAGTTTTCGGCGCAGGGCGGACACTGAAGCTTTCTTT	CASSFRRRADTEAFF
TRBV20-1	TRBJ1-6	15	.	.	TGCAGTGCTAGAGATCAACCTGGGGCTAATTCACCCCTCCACTTT	CSARDQPGANSPLHF
TRBV20-1	TRBJ1-4	14	.	.	TGCAGTGCTAGCAATCCAGCTTTGAGTGAAAAACTGTTTTTT	CSASNPALSEKLFF
TRBV7-3	TRBJ1-3	14	.	.	TGTGCCAGCAGCTCAAGGGGGGCAGGAAACACCATATATTTT	CASSSRGAGNTIYF